This TCR beta chain was identified in a study of shared clonotypes between healthy human individuals. General study points: Non-shared clonotypes had lower generation probabilities than those shared by all four donors.

This clone was found a few times. Its specificity is not known. Profiling relied on immunoSEQ multiplex PCR, and the TCRdb table lists in-frame clones only, not all of them. This table has 950,000 to 1,300,000 clones, about 75% appearing once. The germline CDR1 and CDR2 sequences are LNHDA and SQIVND (reference sequence). The CDR3 length is 12 residues. V was clipped by 6 bases and J by 6 bases, with 8 bases between them. V usage is TRBV19 and J usage is TRBJ1-4; D is uncertain. The sample taken for sequencing was memory CD4+ T cells sorted from blood. Described subset: CD45RA-negative fraction. This TCR derives from a man younger than 35 in good health. CDR3 sequence (DNA): TGTGCCAGTAGCCCTCTCGATGAAAAACTGTTTTTT. Residues: CASSPLDEKLFF.